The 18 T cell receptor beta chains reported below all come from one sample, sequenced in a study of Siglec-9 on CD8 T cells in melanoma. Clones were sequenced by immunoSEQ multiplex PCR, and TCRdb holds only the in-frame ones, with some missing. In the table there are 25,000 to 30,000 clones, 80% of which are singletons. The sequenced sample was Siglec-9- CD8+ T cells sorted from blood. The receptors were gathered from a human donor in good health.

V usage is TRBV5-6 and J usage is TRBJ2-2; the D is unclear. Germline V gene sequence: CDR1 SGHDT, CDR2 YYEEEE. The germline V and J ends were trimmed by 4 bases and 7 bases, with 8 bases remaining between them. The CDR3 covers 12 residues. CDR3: CASSPAVGELFF. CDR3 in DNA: TGTGCCAGCAGCCCCGCTGTCGGGGAGCTGTTTTTT.

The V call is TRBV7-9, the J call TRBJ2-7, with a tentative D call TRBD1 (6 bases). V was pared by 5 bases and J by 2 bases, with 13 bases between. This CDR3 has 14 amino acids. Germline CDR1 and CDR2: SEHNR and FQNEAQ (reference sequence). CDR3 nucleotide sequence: TGTGCCAGCAGCAACAGGACAGTACCCTACGAGCAGTACGTC. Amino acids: CASSNRTVPYEQYV.

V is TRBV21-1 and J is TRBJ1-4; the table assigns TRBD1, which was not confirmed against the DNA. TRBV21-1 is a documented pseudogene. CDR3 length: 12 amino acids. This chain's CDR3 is CASSNRVEKLFF. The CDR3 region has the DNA TGTGCCAGCAGCAACAGGGTTGAAAAACTGTTTTTT.

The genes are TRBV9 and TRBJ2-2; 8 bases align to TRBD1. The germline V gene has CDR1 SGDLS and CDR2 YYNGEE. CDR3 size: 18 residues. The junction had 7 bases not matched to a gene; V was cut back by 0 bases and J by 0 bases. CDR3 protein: CASSVARQGAPNTGELFF. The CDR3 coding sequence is TGTGCCAGCAGCGTAGCTCGGCAGGGGGCGCCGAACACCGGGGAGCTGTTTTTT.

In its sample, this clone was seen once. The CDR3 loop reads CASSLFVPYNEQFF. The DNA of the CDR3 is TGTGCCAGCAGTTTATTTGTACCTTACAATGAGCAGTTCTTC. V is TRBV27 and J is TRBJ2-1, with D uncertain. Between the trimmed V and J ends, which lost 1 base and 4 bases, there was a span of 8 bases. Looked up from germline, CDR1 is MNHEY and CDR2 is SMNVEV (reference sequence). CDR3 length: 14 amino acids.

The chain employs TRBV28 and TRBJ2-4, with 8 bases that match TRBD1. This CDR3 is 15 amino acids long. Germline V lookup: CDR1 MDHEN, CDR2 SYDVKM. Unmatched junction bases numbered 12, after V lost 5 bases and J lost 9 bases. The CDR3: CASSIDLGTGGIQYF. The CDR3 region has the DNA TGTGCCAGCAGTATAGACCTCGGGACAGGAGGCATTCAGTACTTC. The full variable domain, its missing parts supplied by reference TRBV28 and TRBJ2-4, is DVKVTQSSRYLVKRTGEKVFLECVQDMDHENMFWYRQDPGLGLRLIYFSYDVKMKEKGDIPEGYSVSREKKERFSLILESASTNQTSMYLCASSIDLGTGGIQYFGAGTRLSVL.

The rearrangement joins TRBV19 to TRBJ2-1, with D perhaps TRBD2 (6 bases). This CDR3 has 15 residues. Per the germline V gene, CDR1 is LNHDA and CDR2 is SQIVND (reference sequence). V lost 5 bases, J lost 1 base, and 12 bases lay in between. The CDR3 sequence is CASSWGERSYNEQFF. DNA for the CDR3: TGTGCCAGTAGTTGGGGGGAGAGGTCCTACAATGAGCAGTTCTTC.

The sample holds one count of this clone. In DNA form, the CDR3 reads TGTGCCAGCAGCTTGAGCCCCCTAGCGGGAGGGCCGTCCTACAATGAGCAGTTCTTC. As protein: CASSLSPLAGGPSYNEQFF. This rearrangement joins TRBV11-1 to TRBJ2-1, with TRBD2 matching 12 bases. Germline loops: CDR1 SGHAT, CDR2 FQDESV (reference sequence). V trimming: 3 bases; J trimming: 1 base; junction bases outside the gene matches: 10. This CDR3 comprises 19 residues.

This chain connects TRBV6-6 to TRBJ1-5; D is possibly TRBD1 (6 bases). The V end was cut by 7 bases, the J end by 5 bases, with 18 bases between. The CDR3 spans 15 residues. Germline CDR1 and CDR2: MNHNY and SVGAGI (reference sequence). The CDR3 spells CASTEGRGPYQPQHF. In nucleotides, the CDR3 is TGTGCCAGCACCGAAGGCAGGGGACCATATCAGCCCCAGCATTTT.

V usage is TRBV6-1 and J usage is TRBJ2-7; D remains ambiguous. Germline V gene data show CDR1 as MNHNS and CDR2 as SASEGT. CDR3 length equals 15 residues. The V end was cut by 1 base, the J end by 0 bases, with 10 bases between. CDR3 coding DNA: TGTGCCAGCAGTGAAGTTTTGACCTACTCCTACGAGCAGTACTTC. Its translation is CASSEVLTYSYEQYF.

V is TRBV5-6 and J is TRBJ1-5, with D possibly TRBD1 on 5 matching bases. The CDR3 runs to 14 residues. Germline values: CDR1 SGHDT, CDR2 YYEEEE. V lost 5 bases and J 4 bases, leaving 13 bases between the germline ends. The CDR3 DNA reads TGTGCCAGCAGAGCCTGGGGGGAAAATCAGCCCCAGCATTTT. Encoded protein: CASRAWGENQPQHF.

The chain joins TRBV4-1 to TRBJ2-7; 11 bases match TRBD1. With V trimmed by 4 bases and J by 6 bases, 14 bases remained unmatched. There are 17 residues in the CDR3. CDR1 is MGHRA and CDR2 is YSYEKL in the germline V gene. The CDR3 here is CASSLEEYRTGGSEQYF. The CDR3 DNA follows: TGCGCCAGCAGCCTAGAAGAGTATCGGACAGGGGGCAGCGAGCAGTACTTC.

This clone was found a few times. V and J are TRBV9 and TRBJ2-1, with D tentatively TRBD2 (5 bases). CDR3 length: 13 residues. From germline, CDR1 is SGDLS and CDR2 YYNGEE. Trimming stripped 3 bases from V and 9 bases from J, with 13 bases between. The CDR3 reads CASSAGGGGEQFF. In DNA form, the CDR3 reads TGTGCCAGCAGCGCGGGTGGAGGAGGTGAGCAGTTCTTC.

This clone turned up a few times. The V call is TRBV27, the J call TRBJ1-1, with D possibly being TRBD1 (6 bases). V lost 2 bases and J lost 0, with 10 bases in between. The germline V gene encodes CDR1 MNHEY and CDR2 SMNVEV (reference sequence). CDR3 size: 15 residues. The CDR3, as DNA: TGTGCCAGCAGTTTACTGGACAGCATGAACACTGAAGCTTTCTTT. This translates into CASSLLDSMNTEAFF.

This CDR3 is CASSQSALRAQYF. CDR3 DNA sequence: TGTGCCAGCAGCCAATCAGCTCTTCGGGCACAGTACTTC. This sequence joins TRBV2 and TRBJ2-4; D ambiguous. The germline V and J ends were trimmed by 6 bases and 13 bases, with 19 bases remaining between them. The CDR3 sequence is 13 residues long. In germline, CDR1 is SNHLY, CDR2 FYNNEI.

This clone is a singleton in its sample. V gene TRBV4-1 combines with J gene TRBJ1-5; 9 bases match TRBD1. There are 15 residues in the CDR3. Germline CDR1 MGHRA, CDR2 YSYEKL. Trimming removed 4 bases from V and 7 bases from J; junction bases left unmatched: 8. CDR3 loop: CASSLMGQGVQPQHF. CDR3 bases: TGCGCCAGCAGCCTCATGGGACAGGGCGTGCAGCCCCAGCATTTT.

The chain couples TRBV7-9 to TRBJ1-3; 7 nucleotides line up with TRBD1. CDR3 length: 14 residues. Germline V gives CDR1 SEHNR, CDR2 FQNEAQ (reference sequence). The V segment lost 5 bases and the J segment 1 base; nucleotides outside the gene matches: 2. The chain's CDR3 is CASSGTASGNTIYF. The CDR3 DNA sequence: TGTGCCAGCAGCGGGACAGCATCTGGAAACACCATATATTTT.

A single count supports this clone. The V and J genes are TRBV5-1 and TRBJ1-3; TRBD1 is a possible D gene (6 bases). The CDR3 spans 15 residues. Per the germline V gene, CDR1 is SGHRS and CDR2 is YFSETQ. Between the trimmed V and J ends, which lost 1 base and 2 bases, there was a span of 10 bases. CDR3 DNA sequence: TGCGCCAGCAGCTTGACAGGGAACCCTGGAAACACCATATATTTT. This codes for CASSLTGNPGNTIYF. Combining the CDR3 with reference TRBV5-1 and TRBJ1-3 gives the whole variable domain KAGVTQTPRYLIKTRGQQVTLSCSPISGHRSVSWYQQTPGQGLQFLFEYFSETQRNKGNFPGRFSGRQFSNSRSEMNVSTLELGDSALYLCASSLTGNPGNTIYFGEGSWLTVV.